These 32 T cell receptor beta chains share one sample of origin, sequenced in a study of blood T cell repertoires in COVID-19. TCRdb's table, derived via immunoSEQ multiplex PCR, lists solely in-frame clones and lacks some. The sample holds around 240,000 clones, 70% to 90% seen once. Source material: peripheral blood. These receptors were obtained from a man aged 35 to 55 with acute or convalescent COVID-19.

The CDR3 loop is CASSEGTSVEFTDTQYF. The CDR3 DNA follows: TGTGCCAGCAGTGAAGGGACTAGCGTAGAGTTCACAGATACGCAGTATTTT. V usage is TRBV6-1 and J usage is TRBJ2-3; 9 positions agree with TRBD2. Per the germline V gene, CDR1 is MNHNS and CDR2 is SASEGT. This CDR3 has 17 residues. V lost 1 base and J lost 2; bases outside the gene matches: 7.

The rearrangement joins TRBV5-6 to TRBJ1-1; no clear D gene. The CDR3 is made up of 13 amino acids. Per germline, CDR1 SGHDT and CDR2 YYEEEE. Trimming removed 0 bases at V and 0 bases at J, with 3 bases between. CDR3 in amino acids: CASSLAVNTEAFF. The DNA for the CDR3 is TGTGCCAGCAGCTTGGCGGTGAACACTGAAGCTTTCTTT.

The chain employs TRBV19 and TRBJ2-5, with D unresolved. Germline V lookup: CDR1 LNHDA, CDR2 SQIVND (reference sequence). V dropped 7 bases and J dropped 3 bases, with 21 bases sitting between them. The CDR3 totals 16 residues. The CDR3 loop reads CASTLTDFARKETQYF. The CDR3 region has the DNA TGTGCCAGTACGCTGACCGACTTTGCGCGGAAAGAGACCCAGTACTTC.

Only a few counts were recorded for this clone. The chain couples TRBV29-1 to TRBJ1-1; 10 bases are shared with TRBD1. Germline V gives CDR1 SQVTM, CDR2 ANQGSEA. V dropped 2 bases and J dropped 5; count of bases not matched to a gene: 5. The CDR3 consists of 14 residues. For the CDR3, the DNA is TGCAGCGTTGAAACGACAGGGGGCTGGACTGAAGCTTTCTTT. As protein: CSVETTGGWTEAFF.

V and J are TRBV2 and TRBJ1-1; D might be TRBD1 (5 bases). V lost 7 bases, J lost 5 bases, and 17 bases lay in between. This CDR3 comprises 14 residues. Looked up from germline, CDR1 is SNHLY and CDR2 is FYNNEI. The CDR3 is CASILDTHQTEAFF. Written as DNA, the CDR3 is TGTGCCAGCATTCTGGACACTCACCAAACTGAAGCTTTCTTT.

The rearrangement uses TRBV7-6 and TRBJ1-3; 7 bases agree with TRBD1. Trimming cost V 1 base and J 8 bases; bases outside gene matches: 11. This CDR3 is built from 16 residues. CDR1 is SGHVS and CDR2 is FNYEAQ in the germline V gene. CDR3: CASSLGSQTGTDTIYF. The CDR3 DNA sequence: TGTGCCAGCAGCTTAGGAAGTCAGACAGGGACAGACACCATATATTTT.

This chain connects TRBV5-1 to TRBJ1-1; D perhaps matches TRBD1 (6 bases). V lost 4 bases to trimming and J lost 3 bases, with 16 bases between them. Germline CDR1 reads SGHRS; CDR2 reads YFSETQ. The CDR3 has 15 residues. The CDR3 DNA reads TGCGCCAGCAGCCCTTTAACAGGGATGGACACTGAAGCTTTCTTT. Its translation is CASSPLTGMDTEAFF.

Only one count was recorded for this clone. V and J are TRBV14 and TRBJ1-5, with D uncertain. The CDR3 is 13 residues long. Germline assignment: CDR1 SGHDN and CDR2 FVKESK. The ends were cut back, 1 base at V and 7 bases at J, with 8 bases in the middle. In DNA, the CDR3 is TGTGCCAGCAGCCAAGGAAACTTACAGCCCCAGCATTTT. Amino acid sequence: CASSQGNLQPQHF.

V usage is TRBV3-1 (or the pseudogene TRBV3-2) and J usage is TRBJ2-5; D ambiguous. Germline lookup yields CDR1 LGHDT and CDR2 YNNKEL (reference sequence). This CDR3 comprises 15 residues. Trimming pared 0 bases from V and 0 bases from J, leaving 8 bases between. CDR3 residues: CASSQDLDDQETQYF. CDR3 DNA: TGTGCCAGCAGCCAAGATCTAGACGACCAAGAGACCCAGTACTTC.

V and J are TRBV6-2 or TRBV6-3 and TRBJ1-4, with D maybe TRBD1 (6 bases). V gave up 2 bases and J gave up 8 bases, with 12 bases separating them. There are 14 residues in the CDR3. Germline V gene lookup returns CDR1 MNHEY and CDR2 SVGEGT. In DNA, the CDR3 is TGTGCCAGCAGTTACCCGGGACACGACGAAAAACTGTTTTTT. Protein: CASSYPGHDEKLFF.

The chain joins TRBV2 to TRBJ2-5; 9 bases are a match to TRBD2. Germline-derived CDR1 and CDR2 are SNHLY and FYNNEI. This CDR3 has 16 amino acids. Unmatched junction bases numbered 7, after V lost 4 bases and J lost 1 base. CDR3: CASSVGLAGPQETQYF. The CDR3 nucleotides are TGTGCCAGCAGTGTTGGGCTAGCGGGGCCCCAAGAGACCCAGTACTTC.

The chain carries TRBV5-4 and TRBJ1-3, with 8 bases fitting TRBD1. The V gene's germline CDR1 is SGHNT and CDR2 YYREEE (reference sequence). This CDR3 is built from 14 residues. The V segment lost 3 bases and the J segment 7 bases; nucleotides outside the gene matches: 6. The CDR3, as DNA: TGTGCCAGCAGCTCCCGACAGGGGAGGAACACCATATATTTT. Its translation: CASSSRQGRNTIYF.

This CDR3 reads CASSLDSRTGELFF. Here the CDR3 DNA reads TGTGCCAGCAGCCTGGACTCCCGTACCGGGGAGCTGTTTTTT. This chain joins TRBV3-1 (or the pseudogene TRBV3-2) and TRBJ2-2; D possibly corresponds to TRBD2 (5 bases). This CDR3 comprises 14 residues. The germline CDR1 and CDR2 sequences are LGHDT and YNNKEL (reference sequence). V was trimmed by 4 bases and J by 5 bases, leaving 11 bases between them.

The V gene is TRBV4-3, the J gene TRBJ1-1, with D unclear. V lost 3 bases and J lost 5, with 7 bases in between. The CDR3 runs to 12 residues. The V gene's germline CDR1 is LGHNA and CDR2 YSLEER. In nucleotides, the CDR3 is TGCGCCAGCAGCCAGTCGGGGACTGAAGCTTTCTTT. Translated: CASSQSGTEAFF.

This clone was recorded only once. The rearrangement joins TRBV5-1 to TRBJ1-4, with D hard to call. Germline CDR1 reads SGHRS; CDR2 reads YFSETQ. V shed 4 bases and J shed 8 bases, with 18 bases lying between them. This CDR3 has 15 amino acids. The CDR3 is CASSPSGDFQEKLFF. The CDR3 DNA sequence: TGCGCCAGCAGCCCTTCCGGGGATTTTCAGGAAAAACTGTTTTTT.

The rearrangement links TRBV19 to TRBJ1-2; D might be TRBD1 (6 bases). CDR3 size: 15 residues. Germline CDR1 LNHDA, CDR2 SQIVND (reference sequence). V was clipped by 4 bases and J by 0 bases, with 12 bases between them. DNA of the CDR3: TGTGCCAGTAGTAATCTGGCAGGGGCTAACTATGGCTACACCTTC. Residues: CASSNLAGANYGYTF.

V gene TRBV5-8 combines with J gene TRBJ1-5, with TRBD1 identical over 9 bases. Trimming took 0 bases from V and 6 from J; bases not matched to a gene: 4. The CDR3 has 15 amino acids. CDR1 and CDR2 from the germline V gene are SGHTS and YDEGEE. Here the CDR3 reads CASSLEDRGFQPQHF. Written as DNA, the CDR3 is TGTGCCAGCAGCTTGGAGGACAGGGGTTTTCAGCCCCAGCATTTT.

The rearrangement uses TRBV24-1 and TRBJ1-5; 8 positions agree with TRBD1. The germline CDR1 and CDR2 sequences are KGHDR and SFDVKD. V shed 3 bases and J 6 bases; nucleotides not matched to a gene: 6. This CDR3 has 15 residues. The DNA of the CDR3 is TGTGCCACCAGTGATGCAGACAGGGGTGGTCAGCCCCAGCATTTT. This codes for CATSDADRGGQPQHF.

This clone was seen a handful of times. The CDR3: CASSLRTAKGGNTIYF. The CDR3 coding sequence is TGTGCCAGCAGCCTTCGGACAGCCAAGGGTGGAAACACCATATATTTT. The chain has TRBV3-1 (or the pseudogene TRBV3-2) and TRBJ1-3; D possibly corresponds to TRBD1 (6 bases). Trimming shortened V by 4 bases and J by 3 bases, and 16 bases separated the two germline ends. The CDR3 is made up of 16 amino acids. Germline CDR1 LGHDT, CDR2 YNNKEL (reference sequence).

J is TRBJ2-1 and V is TRBV10-3, with unresolved D. Germline V gene sequence: CDR1 ENHRY, CDR2 SYGVKD. The CDR3 spans 13 residues. Trimming left V 7 bases short and J 3 bases short, with 10 bases between. In DNA form, the CDR3 reads TGTGCCATCACGGCAGCGAACTACAATGAGCAGTTCTTC. Translating it yields CAITAANYNEQFF.

The chain links TRBV7-9 to TRBJ1-4, with D possibly matching TRBD1 (6 bases). The CDR3 is made up of 15 amino acids. Per germline, CDR1 SEHNR and CDR2 FQNEAQ (reference sequence). Deletions cut 6 bases from V and 5 bases from J, with 16 bases between. CDR3 sequence (DNA): TGTGCCAGCAGATCTATGACAGGCTACAATGAAAAACTGTTTTTT. Its protein product is CASRSMTGYNEKLFF.

The chain carries TRBV14 and TRBJ1-1; D call uncertain. The CDR3 is 15 residues long. V was pared by 1 base and J by 0 bases, with 9 bases between. Germline V gives CDR1 SGHDN, CDR2 FVKESK. The CDR3 DNA reads TGTGCCAGCAGCCAAGCTGGAGCTCTGAACACTGAAGCTTTCTTT. Translated: CASSQAGALNTEAFF.

This sequence joins TRBV2 and TRBJ2-7; weak D call: TRBD2 (6 bases). Germline V gene lookup returns CDR1 SNHLY and CDR2 FYNNEI. V was trimmed by 6 bases and J by 7 bases, leaving 13 bases between them. The CDR3 extends over 12 amino acids. The CDR3 DNA sequence: TGTGCCAGCAGCCGGGACTCTCCAGAGCAGTACTTC. Translation gives CASSRDSPEQYF.

The chain combines TRBV6-5 with TRBJ1-5; 11 bases line up with TRBD1. This CDR3 has 13 residues. Germline CDR1 and CDR2: MNHEY and SVGAGI. V shed 6 bases, J shed 6 bases, and the junction held 1 base outside the gene matches. CDR3 loop: CASRGTGGQPQHF. CDR3 sequence (DNA): TGTGCCAGCAGAGGGACAGGGGGTCAGCCCCAGCATTTT.

The chain uses TRBV4-2 and TRBJ1-1; D unresolved. Germline CDR1 is LGHNA and CDR2 is YNFKEQ. V was trimmed by 0 bases and J by 6 bases, leaving 14 bases between them. This CDR3 contains 15 residues. The CDR3 bases are TGTGCCAGCAGCCAAGATCTTGTAAAGCGGCCTGAAGCTTTCTTT. Amino acids: CASSQDLVKRPEAFF.

The chain recombines TRBV24-1 with TRBJ2-3, with a weak D call TRBD2 (5 bases). The V end lost 4 bases, the J end lost 3 bases, and 10 bases lay between the germline ends. This CDR3 contains 14 residues. In germline, CDR1 is KGHDR, CDR2 SFDVKD. In DNA form, the CDR3 reads TGTGCCACCAGTGACCCCTCGGGGACAGATACGCAGTATTTT. Its protein product is CATSDPSGTDTQYF.

The chain recombines TRBV28 with TRBJ1-2; 8 bases are shared with TRBD1. J lost 8 bases, V lost 3 bases, and 2 bases had no gene match. Germline V gene lookup returns CDR1 MDHEN and CDR2 SYDVKM. CDR3 length equals 12 residues. The CDR3 protein is CASSLTGEGYTF. The DNA for the CDR3 is TGTGCCAGCAGTTTGACAGGGGAGGGCTACACCTTC.

This clone showed up just once. The rearrangement links TRBV19 to TRBJ1-6; D is undetermined. The germline V gene encodes CDR1 LNHDA and CDR2 SQIVND (reference sequence). Between the trimmed V and J ends, which lost 3 bases and 8 bases, there was a span of 11 bases. The CDR3 loop spans 14 amino acids. CDR3 in amino acids: CASSIYFRDSPLHF. The CDR3 coding sequence is TGTGCCAGTAGTATTTATTTTCGGGATTCACCCCTCCACTTT.

V is TRBV20-1 and J is TRBJ2-5, with D maybe TRBD2 (5 bases). The CDR3 is made up of 12 amino acids. V shed 3 bases and J shed 4 bases, with 9 bases lying between them. CDR1 is DFQATT, CDR2 SNEGSKA, per germline (reference sequence). The DNA of the CDR3 is TGCAGTGCTAGTCGGGAAGGAGAGACCCAGTACTTC. Translating it yields CSASREGETQYF.

The V gene is TRBV2, the J gene TRBJ1-5; D perhaps matches TRBD1 (6 bases). The CDR3 is made up of 12 amino acids. Trimming stripped 8 bases from V and 5 bases from J, with 10 bases between. Germline V CDR1 and CDR2: SNHLY, FYNNEI. Here the CDR3 reads CASGGADQPQHF. The CDR3 coding sequence is TGTGCCAGCGGGGGGGCAGATCAGCCCCAGCATTTT.

J is TRBJ1-2 and V is TRBV7-2; D is ambiguous. Trimming left V 1 base short and J 0 bases short, with 12 bases between. Germline CDR1 reads SGHTA; CDR2 reads FQGNSA. The CDR3 is 16 residues long. The CDR3 sequence: CASSLVHRAANYGYTF. The DNA of the CDR3 is TGTGCCAGCAGCTTAGTCCACAGAGCAGCTAACTATGGCTACACCTTC.

The V and J genes are TRBV11-3 and TRBJ2-5; 11 bases align to TRBD2. The junction had 10 bases not matched to a gene; V was cut back by 5 bases and J by 2 bases. The CDR3 sequence is 17 residues long. Germline CDR1 SGHNT, CDR2 YENEEA. Here the CDR3 DNA reads TGTGCCAGCAGCCGTGGGCTAGCGGGGGGCTATCAAGAGACCCAGTACTTC. This codes for CASSRGLAGGYQETQYF. The entire variable domain, with the rest obtained from reference TRBV11-3 and TRBJ2-5, is as follows: EAGVVQSPRYKIIEKKQPVAFWCNPISGHNTLYWYLQNLGQGPELLIRYENEEAVDDSQLPKDRFSAERLKGVDSTLKIQPAELGDSAVYLCASSRGLAGGYQETQYFGPGTRLLVL.